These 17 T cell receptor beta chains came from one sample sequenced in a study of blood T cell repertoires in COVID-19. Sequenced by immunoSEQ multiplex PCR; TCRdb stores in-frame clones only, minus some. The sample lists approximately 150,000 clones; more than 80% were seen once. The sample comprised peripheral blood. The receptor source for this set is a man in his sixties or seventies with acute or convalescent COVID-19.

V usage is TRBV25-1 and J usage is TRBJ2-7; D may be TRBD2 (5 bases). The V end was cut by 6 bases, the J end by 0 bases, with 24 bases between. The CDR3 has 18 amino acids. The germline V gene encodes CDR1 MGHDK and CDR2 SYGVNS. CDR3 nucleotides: TGTGCCAGCAGCCCTGGACTCCCTTCAGGTGGGAGCTCCTACGAGCAGTACTTC. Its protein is CASSPGLPSGGSSYEQYF.

CDR3 residues: CASSPRRGPEETQYF. The CDR3 DNA reads TGTGCCAGCAGCCCCCGGCGGGGACCCGAAGAGACCCAGTACTTC. The chain couples TRBV13 to TRBJ2-5; possibly TRBD2 for D (6 bases). V shed 5 bases and J shed 3 bases, with 16 bases lying between them. The CDR3 spans 15 residues. Germline V CDR1 and CDR2: PRHDT, FYEKMQ (reference sequence). Drawing the rest from reference TRBV13 and TRBJ2-5, the complete variable domain is AAGVIQSPRHLIKEKRETATLKCYPIPRHDTVYWYQQGPGQDPQFLISFYEKMQSDKGSIPDRFSAQQFSDYHSELNMSSLELGDSALYFCASSPRRGPEETQYFGPGTRLLVL.

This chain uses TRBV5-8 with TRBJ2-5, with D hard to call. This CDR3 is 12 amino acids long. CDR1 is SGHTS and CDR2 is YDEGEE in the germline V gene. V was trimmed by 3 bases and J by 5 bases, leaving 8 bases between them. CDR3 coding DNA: TGTGCCAGCAGCTCTTACTGGGAGACCCAGTACTTC. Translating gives CASSSYWETQYF.

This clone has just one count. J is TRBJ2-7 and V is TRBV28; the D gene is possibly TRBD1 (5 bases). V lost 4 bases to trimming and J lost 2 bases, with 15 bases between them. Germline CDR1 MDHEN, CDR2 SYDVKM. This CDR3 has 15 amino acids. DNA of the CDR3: TGTGCCAGCAGTTCGAGGACACCAAATCCCTACGAGCAGTACTTC. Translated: CASSSRTPNPYEQYF.

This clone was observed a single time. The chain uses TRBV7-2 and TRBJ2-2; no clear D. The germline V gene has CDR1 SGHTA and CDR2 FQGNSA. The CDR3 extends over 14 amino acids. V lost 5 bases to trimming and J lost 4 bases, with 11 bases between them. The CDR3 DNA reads TGTGCCAGCAGCCGCCGGGTCTTCACCGGGGAGCTGTTTTTT. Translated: CASSRRVFTGELFF.

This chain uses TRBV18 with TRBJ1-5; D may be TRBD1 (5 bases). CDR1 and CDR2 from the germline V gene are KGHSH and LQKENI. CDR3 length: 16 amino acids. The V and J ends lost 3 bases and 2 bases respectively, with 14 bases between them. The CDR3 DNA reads TGTGCCAGCTCACCTTCTGCCGGGGGGGGCAATCAGCCCCAGCATTTT. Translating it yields CASSPSAGGGNQPQHF.

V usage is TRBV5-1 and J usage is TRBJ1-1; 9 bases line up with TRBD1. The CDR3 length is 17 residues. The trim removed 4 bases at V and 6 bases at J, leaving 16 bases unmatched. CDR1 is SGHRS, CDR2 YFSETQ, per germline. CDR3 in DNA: TGCGCCAGCAGCCCATGGGGGCAACAGGGGGCGCTGGCTGAAGCTTTCTTT. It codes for CASSPWGQQGALAEAFF. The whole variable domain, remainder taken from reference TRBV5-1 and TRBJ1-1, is KAGVTQTPRYLIKTRGQQVTLSCSPISGHRSVSWYQQTPGQGLQFLFEYFSETQRNKGNFPGRFSGRQFSNSRSEMNVSTLELGDSALYLCASSPWGQQGALAEAFFGQGTRLTVV.

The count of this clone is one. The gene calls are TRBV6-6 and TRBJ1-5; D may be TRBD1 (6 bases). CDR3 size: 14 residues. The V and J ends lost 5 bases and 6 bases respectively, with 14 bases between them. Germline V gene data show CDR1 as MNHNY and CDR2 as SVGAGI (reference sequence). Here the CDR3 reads CASSVQGSGQPQHF. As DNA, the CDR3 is TGTGCCAGCAGTGTCCAGGGGTCTGGTCAGCCCCAGCATTTT.

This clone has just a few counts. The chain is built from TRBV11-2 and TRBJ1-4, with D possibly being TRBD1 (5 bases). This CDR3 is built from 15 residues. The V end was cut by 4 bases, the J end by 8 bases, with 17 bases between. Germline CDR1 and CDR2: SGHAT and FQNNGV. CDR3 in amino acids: CASSSQTTGGEKLFF. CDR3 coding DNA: TGTGCCAGCAGCTCCCAAACCACGGGGGGAGAAAAACTGTTTTTT.

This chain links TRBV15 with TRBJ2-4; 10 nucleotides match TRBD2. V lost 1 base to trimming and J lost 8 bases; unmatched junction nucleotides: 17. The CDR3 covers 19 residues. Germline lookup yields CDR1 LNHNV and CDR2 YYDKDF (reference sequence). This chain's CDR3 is CATSRGPWTSGPKSYIQYF. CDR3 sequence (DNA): TGTGCCACCAGCAGAGGACCATGGACTAGCGGCCCTAAGTCTTACATTCAGTACTTC.

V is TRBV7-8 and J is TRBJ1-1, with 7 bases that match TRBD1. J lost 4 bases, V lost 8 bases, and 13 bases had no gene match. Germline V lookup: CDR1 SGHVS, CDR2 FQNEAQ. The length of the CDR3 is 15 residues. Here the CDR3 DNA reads TGTGCCAGCCGACTGACAGGGCAGGTTTTCACTGAAGCTTTCTTT. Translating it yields CASRLTGQVFTEAFF.

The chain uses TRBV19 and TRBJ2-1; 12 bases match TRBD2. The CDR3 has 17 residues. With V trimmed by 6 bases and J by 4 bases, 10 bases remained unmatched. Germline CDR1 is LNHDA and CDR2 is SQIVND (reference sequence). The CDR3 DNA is TGTGCCAGTAGCCGCAGACCGCTAGCGGGGGGGTACAATGAGCAGTTCTTC. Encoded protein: CASSRRPLAGGYNEQFF.

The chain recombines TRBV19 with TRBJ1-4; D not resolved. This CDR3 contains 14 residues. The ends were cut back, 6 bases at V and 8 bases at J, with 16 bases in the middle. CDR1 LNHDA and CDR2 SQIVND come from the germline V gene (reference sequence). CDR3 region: CASRSGRSTEKLFF. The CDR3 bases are TGTGCCAGTAGGAGCGGACGGTCCACGGAAAAACTGTTTTTT. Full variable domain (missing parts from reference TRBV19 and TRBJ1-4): DGGITQSPKYLFRKEGQNVTLSCEQNLNHDAMYWYRQDPGQGLRLIYYSQIVNDFQKGDIAEGYSVSREKKESFPLTVTSAQKNPTAFYLCASRSGRSTEKLFFGSGTQLSVL.

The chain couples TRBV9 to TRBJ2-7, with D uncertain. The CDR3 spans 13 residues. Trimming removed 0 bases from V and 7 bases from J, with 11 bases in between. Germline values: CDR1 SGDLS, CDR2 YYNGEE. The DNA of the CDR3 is TGTGCCAGCAGCGTAGCTGCGTCAGGTGAGCAGTACTTC. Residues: CASSVAASGEQYF.

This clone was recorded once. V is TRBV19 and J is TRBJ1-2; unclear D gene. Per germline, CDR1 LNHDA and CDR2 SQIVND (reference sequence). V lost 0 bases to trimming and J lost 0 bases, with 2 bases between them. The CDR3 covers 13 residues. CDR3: CASSIDSNYGYTF. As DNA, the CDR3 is TGTGCCAGTAGTATAGACTCTAACTATGGCTACACCTTC.

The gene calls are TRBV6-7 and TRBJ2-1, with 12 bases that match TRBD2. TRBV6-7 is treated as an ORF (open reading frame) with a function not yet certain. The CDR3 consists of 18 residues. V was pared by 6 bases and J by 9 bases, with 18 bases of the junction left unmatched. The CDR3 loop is CASSFPSPSGGGHREQFF. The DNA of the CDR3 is TGTGCCAGCAGCTTCCCCTCTCCTAGCGGGGGGGGACACCGTGAGCAGTTCTTC.

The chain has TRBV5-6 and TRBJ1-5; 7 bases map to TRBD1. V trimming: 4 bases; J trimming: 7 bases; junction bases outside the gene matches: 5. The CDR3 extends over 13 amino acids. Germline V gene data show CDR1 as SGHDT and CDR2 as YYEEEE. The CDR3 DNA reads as TGTGCCAGCAGCCAGGACAGGAGACAGCCCCAGCATTTT. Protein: CASSQDRRQPQHF.